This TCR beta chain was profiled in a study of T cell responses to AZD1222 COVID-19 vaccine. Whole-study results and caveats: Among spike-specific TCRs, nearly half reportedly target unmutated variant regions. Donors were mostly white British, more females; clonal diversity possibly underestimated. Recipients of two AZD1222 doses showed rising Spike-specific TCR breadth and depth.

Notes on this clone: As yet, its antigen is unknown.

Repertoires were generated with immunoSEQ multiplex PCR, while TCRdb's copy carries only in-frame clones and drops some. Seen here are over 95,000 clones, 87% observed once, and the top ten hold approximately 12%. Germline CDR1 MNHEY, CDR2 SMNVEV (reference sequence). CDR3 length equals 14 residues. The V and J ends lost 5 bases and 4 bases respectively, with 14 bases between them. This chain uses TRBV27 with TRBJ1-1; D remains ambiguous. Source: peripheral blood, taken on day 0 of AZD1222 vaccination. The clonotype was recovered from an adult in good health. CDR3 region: CASSLILGGTEAFF. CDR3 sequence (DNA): TGTGCCAGCAGTCTGATATTGGGTGGCACTGAAGCTTTCTTT.